Each of the 19 T cell receptor beta chains below was sequenced from the same sample in a study of T cell clonality in common variable immunodeficiency. Some clones are missing from TCRdb's copy, which holds only in-frame ones; the method was immunoSEQ multiplex PCR. The sample has more than 55,000 clones, none seen only once; the top ten hold approximately 1.7%. Material: peripheral blood mononuclear cells. The origin of the receptors is a person aged 18 to 70 in good health.

The table lists this clone with many counts. The CDR3 goes on 3 residues after the read ends, and that part is filled in from the germline J gene. The rearrangement uses TRBV7-9 and TRBJ2-5, with TRBD1 matching over 7 bases. The J segment lost 1 base and the V segment lost 5 bases, leaving 4 bases of the junction unmatched. Germline CDR1 and CDR2: SEHNR and FQNEAQ (reference sequence). This CDR3 region has 14 residues. The chain's CDR3 is CASSKTGPQETQYF. The sequenced part of the CDR3 DNA is TGTGCCAGCAGCAAGACAGGGCCCCAAGAGACC.

This clone was observed at least ten times. The CDR3 end lies 3 residues beyond the end of the read and is filled in from the germline J gene. The chain recombines TRBV20-1 with TRBJ2-7; 14 positions agree with TRBD2. CDR1 DFQATT and CDR2 SNEGSKA come from the germline V gene (reference sequence). The junction had 2 bases not matched to a gene; V was cut back by 4 bases and J by 0 bases. CDR3 size: 15 residues. CDR3 amino acids: CSATGLAGGSYEQYF. The DNA read from the CDR3 is TGCAGTGCTACAGGACTAGCGGGAGGCTCCTACGAG.

This clone was recorded a few times. The CDR3 end lies 3 residues beyond the end of the read and is filled in from the germline J gene. This chain links TRBV20-1 with TRBJ2-1; D remains unclear. V gave up 2 bases and J gave up 8 bases, with 10 bases separating them. CDR1 is DFQATT, CDR2 SNEGSKA, per germline (reference sequence). The length of the CDR3 is 12 residues. The CDR3 DNA, read in part, is TGCAGTGCTAGAATCTCGAGCCATGAG. It translates to CSARISSHE. The entire CDR3 protein reads CSARISSHEQFF.

A word on this clone: With the read ending 3 residues before the CDR3 end, the germline J gene is used to fill in that end. The V gene is TRBV18, the J gene TRBJ2-6; 9 positions agree with TRBD1. The CDR3 has 19 residues. Losses at the gene ends were 2 bases for V and 4 bases for J; bases not matched to a gene: 12. Looked up from germline, CDR1 is KGHSH and CDR2 is LQKENI. The part of the CDR3 DNA that was read is TGTGCCAGCTCACCAACCAATGCCGGGACAGGGACCGGGGCCAACGTC. Translating gives CASSPTNAGTGTGANV. The whole CDR3 protein is CASSPTNAGTGTGANVLTF.

In its sample, this clone was seen many times. The CDR3 region is CASSRGLAAYEQYF. The sequenced part of the CDR3 DNA is TGTGCCAGTAGTCGCGGACTAGCGGCCTACGAG. The genes are TRBV19 and TRBJ2-7; 10 bases fit TRBD2. From the germline J gene comes the end of the CDR3, since the read stops 3 residues before it. Germline V gene sequence: CDR1 LNHDA, CDR2 SQIVND (reference sequence). The CDR3 has 14 residues. Losses at the gene ends were 5 bases for V and 2 bases for J; bases not matched to a gene: 3.

This clone was picked up many times. The read ends 3 residues before the CDR3 terminus; that terminus is restored from the germline J gene. The chain couples TRBV24-1 to TRBJ2-5, with 9 bases that match TRBD2. CDR1 and CDR2 from the germline V gene are KGHDR and SFDVKD. The CDR3 spans 20 residues. With V trimmed by 0 bases and J by 2 bases, 15 bases remained unmatched. The sequenced part of the CDR3 DNA is TGTGCCACCAGTGATTTGGGCCAGGGAAGTAGCGGGAGCGGGCAAGAGACC. This codes for CATSDLGQGSSGSGQET. The CDR3 as a whole reads CATSDLGQGSSGSGQETQYF.

Ten or more counts support this clone. The covered CDR3 bases are TGCAGTGCTGGGTCGGGACACAATACG. This codes for CSAGSGHNT. The CDR3, in full, reads CSAGSGHNTQYF. The rearrangement uses TRBV20-1 and TRBJ2-3, with D maybe TRBD1 (6 bases). The CDR3 end falls 3 residues outside the read, so it is completed with the germline J gene. The germline V gene encodes CDR1 DFQATT and CDR2 SNEGSKA (reference sequence). This CDR3 is built from 12 residues. The V end lost 5 bases, the J end lost 7 bases, and 13 bases lay between the germline ends.

This clone was counted many times. The sequence runs out 3 residues before the end of the CDR3; the remainder is reconstructed from the germline J gene. The chain combines TRBV19 with TRBJ1-5; 8 bases line up with TRBD1. Germline V gene lookup returns CDR1 LNHDA and CDR2 SQIVND (reference sequence). The CDR3 covers 15 residues. V dropped 6 bases and J dropped 7; count of bases not matched to a gene: 11. CDR3 DNA, as far as it was read: TGTGCCAGTAGCTCGGACAGGGCATCGGGGCAGCCC. The encoded protein is CASSSDRASGQP. Given in full, the CDR3 is CASSSDRASGQPQHF.

This clone came up many times. The read ends 3 residues early relative to the CDR3; the germline J gene fills the gap. The chain is built from TRBV5-4 and TRBJ2-3; tentatively, D is TRBD2 (6 bases). CDR1 and CDR2 from the germline V gene are SGHNT and YYREEE (reference sequence). Between the trimmed V and J ends, which lost 3 bases and 4 bases, there was a span of 12 bases. This CDR3 region has 14 residues. The covered CDR3 bases are TGTGCCAGCAGCTCGGACTACCAGTCAGATACG. Its protein is CASSSDYQSDT. Given in full, the CDR3 is CASSSDYQSDTQYF. Complete variable domain (other parts from reference TRBV5-4 and TRBJ2-3): ETGVTQSPTHLIKTRGQQVTLRCSSQSGHNTVSWYQQALGQGPQFIFQYYREEENGRGNFPPRFSGLQFPNYSSELNVNALELDDSALYLCASSSDYQSDTQYFGPGTRLTVL.

This clone was seen many times. The CDR3 extends 3 residues past the end of the read, so its final part is completed from the germline J gene. This rearrangement joins TRBV18 to TRBJ2-3, with no clear D. The CDR3 contains 12 residues. V was shortened by 3 bases and J by 6 bases, with 7 bases between the two germline ends. Germline V lookup: CDR1 KGHSH, CDR2 LQKENI. Incomplete CDR3 DNA: TGTGCCAGCTCACCGAGTGGCGATACG. Protein sequence: CASSPSGDT. The CDR3 as a whole reads CASSPSGDTQYF.

Ten or more counts support this clone. The CDR3 goes on 3 residues after the read ends, and that part is filled in from the germline J gene. The V gene is TRBV30, the J gene TRBJ1-6; D may be TRBD1 (6 bases). Germline assignment: CDR1 GTSNPN and CDR2 SVGIG (reference sequence). This CDR3 is 15 amino acids long. Trimming shortened V by 0 bases and J by 9 bases, and 15 bases separated the two germline ends. CDR3 sequence: CAWSVLGGGSSPLHF. The sequenced part of the CDR3 DNA is TGTGCCTGGAGTGTACTTGGAGGGGGAAGTTCACCC.

This clone was counted many times. The observed sequence ends 3 residues before the CDR3 terminus, with the missing tail filled in from the germline J gene. This chain connects TRBV28 to TRBJ2-7; D remains ambiguous. The CDR3 extends over 11 amino acids. V lost 6 bases and J lost 4, with 7 bases in between. CDR1 is MDHEN, CDR2 SYDVKM, per germline. The CDR3 bases that were read are TGTGCCAGCAGATCCCTATACGAG. Translating gives CASRSLYE. The CDR3 as a whole reads CASRSLYEQYF. The full variable domain, in which reference TRBV28 and TRBJ2-7 provide the parts outside the CDR3, is DVKVTQSSRYLVKRTGEKVFLECVQDMDHENMFWYRQDPGLGLRLIYFSYDVKMKEKGDIPEGYSVSREKKERFSLILESASTNQTSMYLCASRSLYEQYFGPGTRLTVT.

This clone occurred many times. The read stops 3 residues short of the end of the CDR3; the missing end is completed from the germline J gene. The gene calls are TRBV5-1 and TRBJ2-3, with 8 bases aligning to TRBD2. The V and J ends lost 4 bases and 2 bases, in that order; junction bases with no gene match: 6. CDR3 length: 15 residues. Germline loops: CDR1 SGHRS, CDR2 YFSETQ. The part of the CDR3 DNA that was read is TGCGCCAGCAGCGTGCCTAGCGGGTTCACAGATACG. This translates into CASSVPSGFTDT. The whole CDR3 protein reads CASSVPSGFTDTQYF.

This clone has ten or more counts. The CDR3 end lies 3 residues beyond the end of the read and is filled in from the germline J gene. This rearrangement joins TRBV20-1 to TRBJ2-2; TRBD1 matches 7 bases. Germline lookup yields CDR1 DFQATT and CDR2 SNEGSKA (reference sequence). The J segment lost 4 bases and the V segment lost 3 bases, leaving 5 bases of the junction unmatched. This CDR3 contains 14 residues. CDR3 DNA (partial): TGCAGTGCTAGCTACAGGGGTCCCACCGGGGAG. The encoded protein is CSASYRGPTGE. The entire CDR3 is CSASYRGPTGELFF.

This clone appeared many times. The CDR3 goes on 3 residues after the read ends, and that part is filled in from the germline J gene. The chain combines TRBV30 with TRBJ2-4; 9 bases map to TRBD2. From germline, CDR1 is GTSNPN and CDR2 SVGIG (reference sequence). CDR3 length: 17 amino acids. Trimming cost V 0 bases and J 0 bases; bases outside gene matches: 6. This CDR3 reads CAWSVLRTSAAKNIQYF. The sequenced part of the CDR3 DNA is TGTGCCTGGAGTGTACTGCGGACTAGCGCAGCCAAAAACATT.

In the case of this clone: The read is 3 residues too short to cover the CDR3 end, so that end is filled in from the germline J gene. The chain employs TRBV20-1 and TRBJ2-7; 13 bases line up with TRBD2. The V gene end was trimmed by 6 bases and the J gene end by 4 bases; junction bases not matched to a gene: 9. This CDR3 has 15 amino acids. The V gene's germline CDR1 is DFQATT and CDR2 SNEGSKA (reference sequence). Partial CDR3 DNA: TGCAGTGCGAGGGGGACTAGCGGGGCCTATTACGAG. It codes for CSARGTSGAYYE. The whole CDR3 reads CSARGTSGAYYEQYF.

As for this clone: Sequencing ends 3 residues short of the CDR3 end; the germline J gene provides the rest. The chain employs TRBV2 and TRBJ2-4; no definite D call. V was trimmed by 8 bases and J by 0 bases, leaving 14 bases between them. Per germline, CDR1 SNHLY and CDR2 FYNNEI. This CDR3 contains 15 residues. The CDR3 DNA, read in part, is TGTGCCAGCGAACCCGGGTCTCTAGCCAAAAACATT. Amino acid sequence: CASEPGSLAKNI. The complete CDR3 sequence is CASEPGSLAKNIQYF.

This clone was observed at least ten times. The read finishes 3 residues shy of the CDR3 end, and the germline J gene is used to complete it. The V gene is TRBV29-1, the J gene TRBJ2-1; 12 positions match TRBD2. The CDR3 runs to 16 residues. The V gene's germline CDR1 is SQVTM and CDR2 ANQGSEA. The J segment lost 0 bases and the V segment lost 6 bases, leaving 6 bases of the junction unmatched. CDR3 in amino acids: CSVILAGGFSYNEQFF. The CDR3 DNA, read in part, is TGCAGCGTGATACTAGCGGGGGGATTCTCCTACAATGAG.

The sample holds many counts of this clone. The CDR3 extends 3 residues past the end of the read, so its final part is completed from the germline J gene. The chain recombines TRBV19 with TRBJ2-1; weak D call: TRBD1 (6 bases). Trimming cost V 3 bases and J 4 bases, with 10 bases left between them. Looked up from germline, CDR1 is LNHDA and CDR2 is SQIVND (reference sequence). This CDR3 has 14 amino acids. The chain's CDR3 is CASSILGAYNEQFF. CDR3 DNA (partial): TGTGCCAGTAGTATTTTGGGGGCGTACAATGAG.